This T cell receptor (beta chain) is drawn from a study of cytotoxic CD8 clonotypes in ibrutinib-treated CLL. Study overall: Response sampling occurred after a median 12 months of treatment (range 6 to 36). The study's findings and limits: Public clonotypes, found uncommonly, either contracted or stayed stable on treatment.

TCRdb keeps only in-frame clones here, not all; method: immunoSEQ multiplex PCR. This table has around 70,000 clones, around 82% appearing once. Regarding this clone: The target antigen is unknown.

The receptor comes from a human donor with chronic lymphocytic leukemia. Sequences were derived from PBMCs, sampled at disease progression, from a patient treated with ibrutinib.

CDR3 coding DNA: TGTGCCAGCAGTTTAAATTCCCGTACGAGAGGCACTGAAGCTTTCTTT. This sequence encodes CASSLNSRTRGTEAFF. The chain carries TRBV28 and TRBJ1-1, with D uncertain. CDR3 size: 16 residues. V lost 2 bases, J lost 4 bases, and 17 bases lay in between. Germline-derived CDR1 and CDR2 are MDHEN and SYDVKM.